This paragraph covers one T cell receptor (beta chain) sequence. CDR1 is LGHDT and CDR2 is YNNKEL in the germline V gene (reference sequence). The CDR3 is 16 residues long. The V and J ends lost 4 bases and 6 bases, in that order; junction bases with no gene match: 7. These data come from a study of control samples from healthy donors and cancer patients. Assay: immunoSEQ multiplex PCR; the TCRdb copy retains only in-frame clones and omits some. This table has roughly 190,000 clones, approximately 90% appearing once. The sequence was obtained from a man aged 25 to 45 in good health. V gene TRBV3-1 (or the pseudogene TRBV3-2) combines with J gene TRBJ2-3; 13 bases align to TRBD2. The sample comprised blood. CDR3 nucleotide sequence: TGTGCCAGCAGCCTAAGACTAGCGGGGGGATCGGATACGCAGTATTTT. Its translation is CASSLRLAGGSDTQYF.